This TCR beta chain was captured in a study of T cell responses to AZD1222 COVID-19 vaccine. The study's findings and limits: Across the whole spike, CD4 TCRs peaked at regions 160-218 and 743-854. Clonal diversity was possibly underestimated, and white British individuals and females predominated among donors. A reported finding is that nearly half of spike-specific TCRs target unmutated variant regions. Increased Spike-specific TCR breadth and depth were observed after two AZD1222 doses.

CDR3 length: 15 amino acids. Germline loops: CDR1 GTSNPN, CDR2 SVGIG (reference sequence). V trimming: 3 bases; J trimming: 8 bases; junction bases outside the gene matches: 11. Only in-frame clones appear in the TCRdb table, and some are missing; sequencing was by immunoSEQ multiplex PCR. This sample carries over 65,000 clones, 85% to 90% of them seen once, and the ten largest clones take 7%. In the case of this clone: The antigen remains undetermined.

The source of this sequence is an adult in good health. V is TRBV30 and J is TRBJ1-4; 8 bases are shared with TRBD1. Here the sequenced sample was peripheral blood, taken on day 0 of AZD1222 vaccination. The DNA of the CDR3 is TGTGCCTGGAGGGAAACTCAGGGGGCGCGAGAAAAACTGTTTTTT. It is translated as CAWRETQGAREKLFF.